This record covers a single TCR beta chain. What it binds is unknown. The germline V gene has CDR1 LGHDT and CDR2 YNNKEL (reference sequence). This CDR3 has 17 residues. After removal of 2 bases from V and 2 bases from J, the junction contained 10 bases not matched to a gene. The sample comes from a study of vaccination effects on CD4 cells after COVID-19. Only in-frame clones appear in the TCRdb table, and some are missing; sequencing was by immunoSEQ multiplex PCR. This table holds about 30,000 clones, 74% found once. Study-wide points: Clones arising from infection and from vaccination showed marked clonal contraction late after vaccination.

Before sequencing took place, the ViraFEST assay used viral peptide pools to expand antigen-specific CD4+ T cells. Cultured cells yielded isolated CD4+ T cells after about ten days. Either the BNT162b2 or mRNA-1273 vaccine was given to participants in two doses. Each vaccine recipient was nucleocapsid antibody negative and had no prior SARS-CoV-2 infection. The sequence derives from a human donor who received a COVID-19 vaccine. Here the sequenced sample was CD4+ T cells from PBMCs cultured with HCoV-OC43 spike peptides, taken after COVID-19 vaccination. Subset denoted: HCoV-OC43 spike overlapping peptide pool stimulation. J is TRBJ2-7 and V is TRBV3-1 (or the pseudogene TRBV3-2), with 9 bases matching TRBD2. The CDR3 bases are TGTGCCAGCAGCCAATTATTTAGCGGGAGCATCGCCTACGAGCAGTACTTC. The encoded protein is CASSQLFSGSIAYEQYF.